The 7 T cell receptor beta chains presented below share a single source sample, sequenced in a study of T cells in Graves' hyperthyroidism and ophthalmopathy. Regions amplified from RNA transcripts were the TCR beta CDR3 regions. Using the HTBI primer set, a first-round RT-PCR was run on the TCR CDR3. TCRdb fed the multiplex PCR reads into MiXCR, producing one record per CDR3 protein. Among some 600,000 distinct CDR3 sequences listed, under 60% were seen once. Sequencing was performed on peripheral blood or thyroid tissue (not recorded which). Every receptor here comes from a woman aged 18-29 years with Graves' hyperthyroidism.

There are a few counts of this clonotype. This CDR3 is CASSLVGWGRQPQHF. DNA of the CDR3: TGTGCCAGCAGTTTGGTAGGTTGGGGTAGGCAGCCCCAGCATTTT. The V call is TRBV9, the J call TRBJ1-5, with D hard to call. The germline V gene encodes CDR1 SGDLS and CDR2 YYNGEE. V lost 5 bases and J 7 bases, leaving 19 bases between the germline ends. This CDR3 has 15 amino acids.

This chain uses TRBV15 with TRBJ1-2, with D perhaps TRBD1 (5 bases). The CDR3 contains 14 residues. Looked up from germline, CDR1 is LNHNV and CDR2 is YYDKDF (reference sequence). The germline V and J ends were trimmed by 3 bases and 8 bases, with 16 bases remaining between them. DNA for the CDR3: TGTGCCACCAGCAGGGCGTGGGGGGTTGGGGGCTACACCTTC. Protein product: CATSRAWGVGGYTF. Full variable domain (rest looked up from reference TRBV15 and TRBJ1-2): DAMVIQNPRYQVTQFGKPVTLSCSQTLNHNVMYWYQQKSSQAPKLLFHYYDKDFNNEADTPDNFQSRRPNTSFCFLDIRSPGLGDTAMYLCATSRAWGVGGYTFGSGTRLTVV.

The rearrangement uses TRBV29-1 and TRBJ2-2; 13 bases are a match to TRBD2. CDR3 length: 19 residues. Germline V gene data show CDR1 as SQVTM and CDR2 as ANQGSEA. With V trimmed by 2 bases and J by 4 bases, 13 bases remained unmatched. The CDR3: CSVELVGLAGVVVTGELFF. CDR3 DNA: TGCAGCGTTGAATTAGTAGGACTAGCGGGAGTAGTAGTCACCGGGGAGCTGTTTTTT.

The chain uses TRBV10-3 and TRBJ1-2; D is uncertain. Trimming took 4 bases from V and 6 from J, leaving 9 bases between them. CDR1 and CDR2 (germline): ENHRY, SYGVKD. The CDR3 contains 12 residues. CDR3 sequence: CAISAGRDGYTF. In DNA, the CDR3 is TGTGCCATCAGTGCGGGGAGGGATGGCTACACCTTC.

Concerning this clonotype itself: This clone may be a read error of a much larger clone one base away. The gene calls are TRBV7-8 and TRBJ1-5; a possible D gene is TRBD1 (6 bases). This CDR3 region has 14 residues. Looked up from germline, CDR1 is SGHVS and CDR2 is FQNEAQ. V lost 2 bases and J 4 bases, leaving 9 bases between the germline ends. The DNA of the CDR3 is TGTGCCAGCAGCTTATACACAGGGAATCAGCCCCAGCATTTT. Protein: CASSLYTGNQPQHF.

This clonotype was seen a few times. The chain joins TRBV19 to TRBJ1-2; 7 positions agree with TRBD1. J lost 4 bases, V lost 1 base, and 6 bases had no gene match. The CDR3 is 15 residues long. Germline V gene sequence: CDR1 LNHDA, CDR2 SQIVND (reference sequence). Here the CDR3 DNA reads TGTGCCAGTAGTATAGCCCGACAGGGAGTCTATGGCTACACCTTC. Translation gives CASSIARQGVYGYTF.

The chain joins TRBV6-5 to TRBJ2-5, with TRBD2 matching over 9 bases. This CDR3 is built from 15 residues. CDR1 and CDR2 (germline): MNHEY, SVGAGI. The V segment lost 2 bases and the J segment 3 bases; nucleotides outside the gene matches: 4. This CDR3 reads CASSYQGLAKETQYF. As DNA, the CDR3 is TGTGCCAGCAGTTACCAGGGACTAGCTAAAGAGACCCAGTACTTC.